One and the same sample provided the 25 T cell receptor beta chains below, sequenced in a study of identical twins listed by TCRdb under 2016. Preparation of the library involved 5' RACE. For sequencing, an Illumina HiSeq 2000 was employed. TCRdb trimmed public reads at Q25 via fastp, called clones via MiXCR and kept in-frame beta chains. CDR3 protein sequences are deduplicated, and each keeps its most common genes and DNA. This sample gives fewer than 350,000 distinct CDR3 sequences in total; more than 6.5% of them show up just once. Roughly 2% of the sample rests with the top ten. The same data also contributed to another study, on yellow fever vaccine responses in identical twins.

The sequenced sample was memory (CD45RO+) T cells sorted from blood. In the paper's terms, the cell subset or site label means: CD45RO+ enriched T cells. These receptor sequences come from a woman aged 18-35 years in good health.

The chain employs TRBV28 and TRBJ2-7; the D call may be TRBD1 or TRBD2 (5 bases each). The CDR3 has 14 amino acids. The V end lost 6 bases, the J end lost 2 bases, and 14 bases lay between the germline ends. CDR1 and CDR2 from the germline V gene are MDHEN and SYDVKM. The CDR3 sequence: CASRGTDGTYEQYF. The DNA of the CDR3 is TGTGCCAGCAGGGGGACGGACGGAACCTACGAGCAGTACTTC.

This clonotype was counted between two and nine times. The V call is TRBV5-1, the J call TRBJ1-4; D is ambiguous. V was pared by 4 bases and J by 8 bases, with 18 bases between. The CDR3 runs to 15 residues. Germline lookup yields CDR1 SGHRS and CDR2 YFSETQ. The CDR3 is CASSPSQWGREKLFF. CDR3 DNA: TGCGCCAGCAGCCCCAGCCAGTGGGGTAGGGAAAAACTGTTTTTT.

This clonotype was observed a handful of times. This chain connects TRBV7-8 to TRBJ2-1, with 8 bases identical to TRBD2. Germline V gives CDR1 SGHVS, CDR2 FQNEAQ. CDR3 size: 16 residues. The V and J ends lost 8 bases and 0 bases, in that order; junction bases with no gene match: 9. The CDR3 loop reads CASQRETTPSYNEQFF. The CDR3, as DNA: TGTGCCAGCCAGCGGGAGACGACCCCCTCCTACAATGAGCAGTTCTTC.

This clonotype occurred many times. CDR3 DNA sequence: TGCAGCATCTTCAGGGGAAATAGGGACGAGCAGTACTTC. Translated: CSIFRGNRDEQYF. This rearrangement joins TRBV29-1 to TRBJ2-7; D is perhaps TRBD1 (6 bases). Trimming shortened V by 8 bases and J by 5 bases, and 19 bases separated the two germline ends. Germline CDR1 SQVTM, CDR2 ANQGSEA. This CDR3 contains 13 residues.

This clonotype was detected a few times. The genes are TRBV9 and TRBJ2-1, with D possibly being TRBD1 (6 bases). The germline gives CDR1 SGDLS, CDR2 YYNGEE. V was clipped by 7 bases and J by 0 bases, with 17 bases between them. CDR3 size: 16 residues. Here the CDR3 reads CASHPGQLSSYNEQFF. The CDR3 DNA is TGTGCCAGCCACCCGGGACAACTAAGCTCCTACAATGAGCAGTTCTTC.

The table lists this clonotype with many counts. The CDR3 DNA is TGTGCCATCAGTGGGGACGCGACGGGCTACGAGCAGTACTTC. It is translated as CAISGDATGYEQYF. The chain links TRBV10-3 to TRBJ2-7; D may be TRBD1 or TRBD2 (5 bases each). CDR1 ENHRY and CDR2 SYGVKD come from the germline V gene. The germline V and J ends were trimmed by 4 bases and 3 bases, with 13 bases remaining between them. CDR3 size: 14 residues.

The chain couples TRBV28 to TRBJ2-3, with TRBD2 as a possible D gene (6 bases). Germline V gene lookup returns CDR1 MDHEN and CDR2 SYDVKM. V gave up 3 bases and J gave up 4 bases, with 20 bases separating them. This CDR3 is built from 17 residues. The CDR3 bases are TGTGCCAGCAGTTTTAGGGGACCGGGAGTAGGCCCAGATACGCAGTATTTT. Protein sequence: CASSFRGPGVGPDTQYF.

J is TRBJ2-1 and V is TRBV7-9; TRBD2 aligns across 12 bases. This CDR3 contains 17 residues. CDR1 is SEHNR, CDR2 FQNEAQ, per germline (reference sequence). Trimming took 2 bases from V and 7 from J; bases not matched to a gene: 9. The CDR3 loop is CASSLKLAGGGWNEQFF. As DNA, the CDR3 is TGTGCCAGCAGCTTAAAACTAGCGGGGGGCGGTTGGAATGAGCAGTTCTTC.

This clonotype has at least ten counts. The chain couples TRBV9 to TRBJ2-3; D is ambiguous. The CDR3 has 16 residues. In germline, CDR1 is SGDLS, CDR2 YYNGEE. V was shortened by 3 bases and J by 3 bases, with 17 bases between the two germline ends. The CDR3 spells CASSARPQHITDTQYF. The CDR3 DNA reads TGTGCCAGCAGCGCTCGACCCCAGCATATAACAGATACGCAGTATTTT.

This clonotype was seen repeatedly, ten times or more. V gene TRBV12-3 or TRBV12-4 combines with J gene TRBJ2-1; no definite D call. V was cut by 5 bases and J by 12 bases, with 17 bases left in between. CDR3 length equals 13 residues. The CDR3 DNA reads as TGTGCCAGCAGTCACCGCGACCACACGGGGCAGTTCTTC. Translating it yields CASSHRDHTGQFF.

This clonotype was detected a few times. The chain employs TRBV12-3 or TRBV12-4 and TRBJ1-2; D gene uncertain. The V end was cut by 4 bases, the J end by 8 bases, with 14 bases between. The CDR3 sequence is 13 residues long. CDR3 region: CASSSTTAKGYTF. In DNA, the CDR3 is TGTGCCAGCAGTTCCACGACGGCAAAGGGCTACACCTTC.

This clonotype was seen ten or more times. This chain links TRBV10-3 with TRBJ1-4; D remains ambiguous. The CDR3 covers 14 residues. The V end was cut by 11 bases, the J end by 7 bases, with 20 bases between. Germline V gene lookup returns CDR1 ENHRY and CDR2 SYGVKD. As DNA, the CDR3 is TGTGCCGCCGGCGAGGGAGCCTTATCTGAAAAACTGTTTTTT. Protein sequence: CAAGEGALSEKLFF.

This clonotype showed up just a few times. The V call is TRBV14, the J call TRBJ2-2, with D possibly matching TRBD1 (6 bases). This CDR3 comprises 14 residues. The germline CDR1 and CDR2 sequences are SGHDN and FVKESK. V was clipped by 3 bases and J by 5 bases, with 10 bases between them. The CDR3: CASSHRTVTGELFF. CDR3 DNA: TGTGCCAGCAGCCACAGGACAGTAACCGGGGAGCTGTTTTTT.

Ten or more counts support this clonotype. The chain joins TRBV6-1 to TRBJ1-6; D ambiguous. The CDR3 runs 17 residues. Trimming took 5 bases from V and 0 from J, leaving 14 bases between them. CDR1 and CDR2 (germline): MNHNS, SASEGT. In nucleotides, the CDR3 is TGTGCCAGCAGTCGAAGACCCACCAGCTCCTATAATTCACCCCTCCACTTT. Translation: CASSRRPTSSYNSPLHF.

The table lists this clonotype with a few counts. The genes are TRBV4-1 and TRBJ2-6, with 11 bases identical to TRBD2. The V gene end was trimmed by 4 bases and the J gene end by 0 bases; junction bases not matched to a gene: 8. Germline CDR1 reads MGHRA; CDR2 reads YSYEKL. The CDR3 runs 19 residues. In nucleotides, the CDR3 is TGCGCCAGCAGCCGAGAGGGACTAGCGGCTAGCTCTGGGGCCAACGTCCTGACTTTC. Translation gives CASSREGLAASSGANVLTF.

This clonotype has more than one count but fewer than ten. The CDR3 spells CATSDSLLAGGTDTQYF. Here the CDR3 DNA reads TGTGCCACCAGTGATTCCCTACTAGCGGGGGGAACAGATACGCAGTATTTT. The gene calls are TRBV24-1 and TRBJ2-3, with 12 bases identical to TRBD2. Trimming at V came to 2 bases and at J to 3 bases, leaving 5 bases not matched to a gene. Germline V gene lookup returns CDR1 KGHDR and CDR2 SFDVKD. The CDR3 spans 17 residues.

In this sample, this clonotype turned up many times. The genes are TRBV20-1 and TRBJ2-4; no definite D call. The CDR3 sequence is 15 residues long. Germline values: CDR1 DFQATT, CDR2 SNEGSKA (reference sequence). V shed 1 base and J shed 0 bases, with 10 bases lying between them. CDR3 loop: CSARGSRLAKNIQYF. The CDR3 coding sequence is TGCAGTGCTAGAGGGAGCAGATTAGCCAAAAACATTCAGTACTTC.

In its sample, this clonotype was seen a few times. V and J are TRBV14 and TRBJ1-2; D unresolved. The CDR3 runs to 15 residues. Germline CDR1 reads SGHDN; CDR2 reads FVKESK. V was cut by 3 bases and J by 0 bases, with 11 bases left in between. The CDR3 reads CASSQVDRPNYGYTF. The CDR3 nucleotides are TGTGCCAGCAGCCAGGTGGACCGGCCTAACTATGGCTACACCTTC.

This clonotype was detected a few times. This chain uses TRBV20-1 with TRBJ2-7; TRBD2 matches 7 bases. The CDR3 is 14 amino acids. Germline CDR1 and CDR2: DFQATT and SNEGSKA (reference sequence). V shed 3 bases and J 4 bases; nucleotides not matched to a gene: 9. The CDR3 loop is CSARPGGIEYEQYV. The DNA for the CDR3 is TGCAGTGCTAGGCCCGGGGGGATAGAGTACGAGCAGTACGTC.

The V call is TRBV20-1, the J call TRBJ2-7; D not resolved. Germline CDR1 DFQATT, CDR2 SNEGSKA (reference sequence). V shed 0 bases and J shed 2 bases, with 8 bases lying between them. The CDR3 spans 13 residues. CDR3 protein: CSARDKGPYEQYV. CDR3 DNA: TGCAGTGCTAGAGATAAGGGTCCCTACGAGCAGTACGTC.

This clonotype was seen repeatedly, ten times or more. The CDR3 is CSARDPGGVPPEQYF. The CDR3 coding sequence is TGCAGTGCTAGAGACCCTGGGGGCGTCCCGCCCGAGCAGTACTTC. This rearrangement joins TRBV20-1 to TRBJ2-7, with D perhaps matching TRBD1 (6 bases). The CDR3 sequence is 15 residues long. The ends were cut back, 0 bases at V and 6 bases at J, with 18 bases in the middle. Looked up from germline, CDR1 is DFQATT and CDR2 is SNEGSKA (reference sequence).

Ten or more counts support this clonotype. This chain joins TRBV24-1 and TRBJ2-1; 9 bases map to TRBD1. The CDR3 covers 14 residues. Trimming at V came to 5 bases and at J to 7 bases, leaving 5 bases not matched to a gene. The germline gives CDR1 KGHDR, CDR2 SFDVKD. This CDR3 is CATSARTGVNEQFF. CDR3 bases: TGTGCCACCAGTGCAAGGACAGGGGTAAATGAGCAGTTCTTC.

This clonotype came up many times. CDR3 sequence (DNA): TGTGCCAGCCGAGCCGAGAGGGGTCGGGGTGAAGCTTTCTTT. Amino acids: CASRAERGRGEAFF. This chain links TRBV12-3 or TRBV12-4 with TRBJ1-1, with a weak D call TRBD1 (5 bases). The V gene lost 8 bases and the J gene lost 7 bases, with 20 bases spanning the gap. This CDR3 is built from 14 residues.

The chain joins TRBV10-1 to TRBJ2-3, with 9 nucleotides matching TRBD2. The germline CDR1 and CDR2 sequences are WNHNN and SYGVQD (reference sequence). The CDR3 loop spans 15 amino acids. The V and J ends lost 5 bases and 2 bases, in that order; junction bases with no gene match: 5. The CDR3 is CASSIAGATTDTQYF. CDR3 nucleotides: TGCGCCAGCAGTATAGCGGGGGCCACCACAGATACGCAGTATTTT.

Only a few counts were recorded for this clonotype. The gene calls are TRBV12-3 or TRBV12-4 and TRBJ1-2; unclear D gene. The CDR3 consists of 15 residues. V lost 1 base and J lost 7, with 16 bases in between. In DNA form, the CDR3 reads TGTGCCAGCAGTTTAGGATTTGGTGGCCCAGTTGGCTACACCTTC. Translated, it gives CASSLGFGGPVGYTF.